One sample yielded the 29 T cell receptor beta chains listed below, sequenced in a study of blood T cells in healthy people across ages. For the second PCR, which ran for about 7 to 11 cycles, a sample-barcoded 5' primer and a J-beta primer mix were used. MiXCR, run by TCRdb on the 5' RACE reads, gives a single entry per CDR3 protein. This sample has more than 800,000 distinct CDR3 sequences, with less than 50% found just once. Sequenced: blood. Receptor source: a woman aged 55 to 70 in good health.

The CDR3 is CASSEDVAGAADEQYF. CDR3 in DNA: TGTGCCAGCAGTGAAGATGTAGCTGGTGCGGCAGACGAGCAGTACTTC. The J gene is TRBJ2-7, the V gene TRBV6-1; D is undetermined. The V end lost 1 base, the J end lost 5 bases, and 18 bases lay between the germline ends. Germline V CDR1 and CDR2: MNHNS, SASEGT. This CDR3 spans 16 amino acids.

The chain employs TRBV2 and TRBJ2-7; 9 nucleotides line up with TRBD2. TRBJ2-5 explains the end of the DNA better; the J call may be wrong. This CDR3 is built from 15 residues. Germline CDR1 is SNHLY and CDR2 is FYNNEI. The CDR3 DNA reads TGTGCCAGCAGTGGTGAAGCGGGAGGAGGGGAGACCCAGTACTTC. Its translation: CASSGEAGGGETQYF.

The chain employs TRBV20-1 and TRBJ2-4, with D tentatively TRBD1 or TRBD2 (5 bases each). The CDR3 loop spans 13 amino acids. Germline assignment: CDR1 DFQATT and CDR2 SNEGSKA (reference sequence). Trimming pared 6 bases from V and 0 bases from J, leaving 9 bases between. CDR3 protein: CSALGEAKNIQYF. DNA for the CDR3: TGCAGTGCCCTGGGGGAAGCCAAAAACATTCAGTACTTC.

The V and J genes are TRBV27 and TRBJ1-4, with D maybe TRBD1 (5 bases). V gave up 2 bases and J gave up 5 bases, with 18 bases separating them. The CDR3 is made up of 17 amino acids. Germline loops: CDR1 MNHEY, CDR2 SMNVEV (reference sequence). In DNA, the CDR3 is TGTGCCAGCAGTTTAAGGTCTCAGGGCCCGGGAAATGAAAAACTGTTTTTT. Translation: CASSLRSQGPGNEKLFF.

The chain combines TRBV27 with TRBJ2-7; 13 nucleotides align to TRBD2. This CDR3 contains 14 residues. CDR1 and CDR2 (germline): MNHEY, SMNVEV (reference sequence). V lost 4 bases, J lost 11 bases, and 8 bases stayed unmatched. The CDR3 loop is CASSSGTSGIREYF. In nucleotides, the CDR3 is TGTGCCAGCAGTTCTGGGACTAGCGGGATCAGGGAGTACTTC.

This clonotype was recorded a few times. This chain uses TRBV7-9 with TRBJ2-4; tentatively, D is TRBD1 (5 bases). Matching the DNA end better, TRBJ2-7 makes the J call doubtful. The germline V gene encodes CDR1 SEHNR and CDR2 FQNEAQ (reference sequence). This CDR3 spans 15 amino acids. Here the CDR3 reads CASSAPQGRIYEQYF. The CDR3 nucleotides read TGTGCCAGCAGCGCACCCCAGGGAAGAATCTACGAGCAGTACTTC.

The V call is TRBV20-1, the J call TRBJ1-1; D is possibly TRBD1 (5 bases). V gave up 6 bases and J gave up 7 bases, with 18 bases separating them. This CDR3 spans 13 amino acids. Germline loops: CDR1 DFQATT, CDR2 SNEGSKA (reference sequence). CDR3 nucleotide sequence: TGCAGTGCCAGACCCGGTTTTGGGGGTGAAGCTTTCTTT. Its translation is CSARPGFGGEAFF.

CDR3 bases: TGTGCCAGCAGCTCGGGGACTAGCGGGAGGCCAAAAGATACGCAGTATTTT. Translated, it gives CASSSGTSGRPKDTQYF. This chain connects TRBV7-6 to TRBJ2-3; 15 nucleotides agree with TRBD2. With V trimmed by 4 bases and J by 5 bases, 7 bases remained unmatched. There are 17 residues in the CDR3. Per germline, CDR1 SGHVS and CDR2 FNYEAQ.

This clonotype has just a few counts. The chain combines TRBV28 with TRBJ2-5; 12 bases match TRBD2. CDR1 and CDR2 (germline): MDHEN, SYDVKM. The V and J ends lost 4 bases and 5 bases, in that order; junction bases with no gene match: 5. This CDR3 has 15 amino acids. Here the CDR3 reads CASSSASGRGETQYF. The CDR3 nucleotides read TGTGCCAGCAGTTCGGCTAGCGGGAGGGGGGAGACCCAGTACTTC.

J is TRBJ1-1 and V is TRBV7-6; 9 nucleotides match TRBD1. The length of the CDR3 is 16 residues. The V segment lost 4 bases and the J segment 3 bases; nucleotides outside the gene matches: 9. In germline, CDR1 is SGHVS, CDR2 FNYEAQ. This CDR3 reads CASSSGTGTVYTEAFF. The CDR3 nucleotides are TGTGCCAGCAGCTCGGGGACAGGGACGGTTTACACTGAAGCTTTCTTT.

This clonotype appeared a few times. The V gene is TRBV27, the J gene TRBJ2-5, with D hard to call. The CDR3 consists of 14 residues. The germline V and J ends were trimmed by 5 bases and 0 bases, with 10 bases remaining between them. Germline V CDR1 and CDR2: MNHEY, SMNVEV (reference sequence). The CDR3 sequence is CASSPLRYQETQYF. Written as DNA, the CDR3 is TGTGCCAGCAGTCCACTAAGGTACCAAGAGACCCAGTACTTC.

This clonotype was observed a handful of times. The chain carries TRBV20-1 and TRBJ2-7, with TRBD2 as a possible D gene (6 bases). Germline assignment: CDR1 DFQATT and CDR2 SNEGSKA (reference sequence). Trimming took off 0 bases at V and 1 base at J, with 16 bases between the two ends. This CDR3 has 16 residues. The CDR3 loop is CSAREEGAGRSYEQYF. Written as DNA, the CDR3 is TGCAGTGCTAGAGAGGAGGGTGCGGGCCGTTCCTACGAGCAGTACTTC.

A few counts support this clonotype. The rearrangement links TRBV7-8 to TRBJ2-3; 8 bases map to TRBD2. The CDR3 runs to 17 residues. With V trimmed by 0 bases and J by 4 bases, 9 bases remained unmatched. Germline V gene lookup returns CDR1 SGHVS and CDR2 FQNEAQ. The CDR3 loop is CASSLAVREGLADTQYF. CDR3 DNA sequence: TGTGCCAGCAGCTTAGCCGTCCGGGAGGGCCTCGCAGATACGCAGTATTTT.

The chain carries TRBV7-3 and TRBJ2-5, with D possibly being TRBD1 or TRBD2 (6 bases each). Germline-derived CDR1 and CDR2 are SGHTA and FQGTGA. The V and J ends lost 2 bases and 7 bases respectively, with 17 bases between them. The CDR3 spans 15 residues. CDR3 sequence: CASSLFGGQQGTQYF. The CDR3 DNA follows: TGTGCCAGCAGCTTATTCGGGGGCCAACAGGGGACCCAGTACTTC.

This clonotype was observed a few times. V gene TRBV27 combines with J gene TRBJ2-7; D is unclear. CDR1 is MNHEY and CDR2 is SMNVEV in the germline V gene (reference sequence). The CDR3 totals 13 residues. Trimming pared 8 bases from V and 4 bases from J, leaving 15 bases between. CDR3 sequence: CASARSPIYEQYF. The CDR3 nucleotides are TGTGCCAGCGCCCGCAGTCCTATTTACGAGCAGTACTTC.

This clonotype was detected once. The CDR3 loop is CASGADYNEKLFF. CDR3 coding DNA: TGTGCCAGCGGCGCCGACTATAATGAAAAACTGTTTTTT. V and J are TRBV6-5 and TRBJ1-4; D not resolved. The CDR3 extends over 13 amino acids. The germline gives CDR1 MNHEY, CDR2 SVGAGI. V was pared by 8 bases and J by 4 bases, with 11 bases between.

The rearrangement links TRBV11-2 to TRBJ1-4; D is perhaps TRBD1 (5 bases). This CDR3 contains 15 residues. Trimming took off 6 bases at V and 7 bases at J, with 18 bases between the two ends. From germline, CDR1 is SGHAT and CDR2 FQNNGV. CDR3 protein: CASRTPRARSEKLFF. CDR3 in DNA: TGTGCCAGCAGAACCCCCAGGGCGAGGAGTGAAAAACTGTTTTTT.

The rearrangement uses TRBV19 and TRBJ1-2, with D hard to call. Per germline, CDR1 LNHDA and CDR2 SQIVND (reference sequence). The V end lost 3 bases, the J end lost 1 base, and 6 bases lay between the germline ends. The CDR3 loop spans 13 amino acids. The CDR3 DNA reads as TGTGCCAGTAGTATGCAGGATAACTATGGCTACACCTTC. Amino acids: CASSMQDNYGYTF.

The chain employs TRBV7-8 and TRBJ2-1; D is possibly TRBD2 (6 bases). CDR1 and CDR2 (germline): SGHVS, FQNEAQ. This CDR3 contains 14 residues. V gave up 5 bases and J gave up 3 bases, with 11 bases separating them. CDR3 in DNA: TGTGCCAGCAGCCTCCGGACTAACTACAATGAGCAGTTCTTC. Encoded protein: CASSLRTNYNEQFF.

The rearrangement links TRBV5-1 to TRBJ2-1; possible D gene TRBD2, 5 bases. The CDR3 runs to 14 residues. CDR1 and CDR2 from the germline V gene are SGHRS and YFSETQ. V was pared by 1 base and J by 5 bases, with 10 bases between. The CDR3 DNA reads TGCGCCAGCAGCTTGCAATCGGGGAACAATGAGCAGTTCTTC. Protein product: CASSLQSGNNEQFF.

The gene calls are TRBV5-1 and TRBJ2-5, with 7 bases matching TRBD1. V shed 5 bases and J 4 bases; nucleotides not matched to a gene: 8. Per germline, CDR1 SGHRS and CDR2 YFSETQ. This CDR3 spans 14 amino acids. In DNA form, the CDR3 reads TGCGCCAGCAGTCCGACAGGGTGGGGAGAGACCCAGTACTTC. Protein sequence: CASSPTGWGETQYF. Full variable domain (remainder filled in from reference TRBV5-1 and TRBJ2-5): KAGVTQTPRYLIKTRGQQVTLSCSPISGHRSVSWYQQTPGQGLQFLFEYFSETQRNKGNFPGRFSGRQFSNSRSEMNVSTLELGDSALYLCASSPTGWGETQYFGPGTRLLVL.

V is TRBV20-1 and J is TRBJ2-5, with 8 nucleotides matching TRBD1. The CDR3 extends over 14 amino acids. The germline gives CDR1 DFQATT, CDR2 SNEGSKA (reference sequence). V lost 5 bases to trimming and J lost 4 bases; unmatched junction nucleotides: 9. In nucleotides, the CDR3 is TGCAGTGCTCGTGGGAATGGACAGGGAGAGACCCAGTACTTC. Amino acid sequence: CSARGNGQGETQYF.

The chain has TRBV19 and TRBJ2-7, with 7 bases aligning to TRBD1. The CDR3 length is 13 residues. V shed 8 bases, J shed 7 bases, and the junction held 11 bases outside the gene matches. The germline CDR1 and CDR2 sequences are LNHDA and SQIVND (reference sequence). Here the CDR3 reads CASRHRGLNEQYF. CDR3 nucleotide sequence: TGTGCCAGTCGACACAGGGGCCTTAATGAGCAGTACTTC.

The rearrangement uses TRBV5-4 and TRBJ2-3, with 7 bases identical to TRBD2. This CDR3 has 14 amino acids. CDR1 is SGHNT and CDR2 is YYREEE in the germline V gene (reference sequence). V was clipped by 8 bases and J by 5 bases; unmatched bases: 11. CDR3 amino acids: CARSPTLAIDTQYF. DNA for the CDR3: TGTGCCAGAAGCCCTACACTAGCGATAGATACGCAGTATTTT.

The chain is built from TRBV5-5 and TRBJ2-5, with 8 bases matching TRBD1. CDR1 SGHKS and CDR2 YYEKEE come from the germline V gene (reference sequence). This CDR3 is 14 amino acids long. V shed 4 bases, J shed 2 bases, and the junction held 4 bases outside the gene matches. Written as DNA, the CDR3 is TGTGCCAGCAGCGGAACAGGGGGTCAAGAGACCCAGTACTTC. Translation: CASSGTGGQETQYF. Combining the CDR3 with reference TRBV5-5 and TRBJ2-5 gives the whole variable domain DAGVTQSPTHLIKTRGQQVTLRCSPISGHKSVSWYQQVLGQGPQFIFQYYEKEERGRGNFPDRFSARQFPNYSSELNVNALLLGDSALYLCASSGTGGQETQYFGPGTRLLVL.

This clonotype has a handful of counts. V is TRBV20-1 and J is TRBJ1-2; D is perhaps TRBD1 (5 bases). CDR1 and CDR2 from the germline V gene are DFQATT and SNEGSKA (reference sequence). The CDR3 contains 15 residues. The germline V and J ends were trimmed by 1 base and 4 bases, with 16 bases remaining between them. CDR3 sequence: CSARGTGRSSYGYTF. DNA of the CDR3: TGCAGTGCTAGAGGTACAGGCCGTTCCTCCTATGGCTACACCTTC.

V usage is TRBV6-2 or TRBV6-3 and J usage is TRBJ1-2; D unresolved. V was cut by 5 bases and J by 12 bases, with 19 bases left in between. The CDR3 is made up of 13 amino acids. Germline-derived CDR1 and CDR2 are MNHEY and SVGEGT. The CDR3 loop reads CASSPPFRGPDTF. CDR3 bases: TGTGCCAGCAGTCCCCCATTTCGGGGTCCGGACACCTTC.

As regards this clonotype: The junction does not match germline at one end; this may be a read error. This chain uses TRBV7-6 with TRBJ2-3; possible D gene TRBD2, 5 bases. In germline, CDR1 is SGHVS, CDR2 FNYEAQ. This CDR3 contains 15 residues. The CDR3 here is CASSLYGSSRDTQYF. CDR3 in DNA: TGTGCCAGCAGCTTATATGGCTCTAGCAGAGATACGCAGTATTTT. Combining the CDR3 with reference TRBV7-6 and TRBJ2-3 gives the whole variable domain GAGVSQSPRYKVTKRGQDVALRCDPISGHVSLYWYRQALGQGPEFLTYFNYEAQQDKSGLPNDRFSAERPEGSISTLTIQRTEQRDSAMYRCASSLYGSSRDTQYFGPGTRLTVL.

The chain joins TRBV10-3 to TRBJ1-6; D ambiguous. The CDR3 runs 13 residues. Germline CDR1 and CDR2: ENHRY and SYGVKD. Trimming left V 6 bases short and J 10 bases short, with 13 bases between. CDR3 in amino acids: CAISRDKASPLHF. The DNA for the CDR3 is TGTGCCATCAGCCGTGACAAGGCCTCACCCCTCCACTTT.